This is a list of T cell receptor beta chains from one sample in a study of blood T cell repertoires in COVID-19. This table comes from immunoSEQ multiplex PCR, and its TCRdb copy is limited to in-frame clones, with some not included. Of fewer than 110,000 clones listed, roughly 85% were seen once; the top ten hold less than 2%. Source material: peripheral blood. The receptors shown here come from a woman in her seventies with active or convalescent COVID-19. Both conserved end residues are trimmed from each CDR3.

v_gene,j_gene,CDR3aa
TRBV29-1,TRBJ1-1,SVRGGTNTEAF
TRBV5-4,TRBJ1-5,ASSPGTGDQPQH
TRBV29-1,TRBJ2-3,SATPGTGGSDTQY
TRBV20-1,TRBJ1-4,SASNTREAPF
TRBV20-1,TRBJ2-1,SASTGLAGGFNEQF
TRBV24-1,TRBJ1-2,ATSPRQGGYT
TRBV3-1/TRBV3-2,TRBJ1-5,ASSQVVYRESNQPQH
TRBV28,TRBJ1-1,ASSSTGTGGSTEAF
TRBV28,TRBJ1-6,ASSLGGGDSPLH
TRBV19,TRBJ1-5,ASKVADQPQH
TRBV6-5,TRBJ1-1,ASRTGQFEAF
TRBV14,TRBJ1-2,ASSQVLGQFYGYT
TRBV5-8,TRBJ1-6,ASSSRQGGSPLH
TRBV28,TRBJ2-2,ASSLRAGGYTGELF
TRBV30,TRBJ2-5,AGADQETQY
TRBV19,TRBJ1-5,ASAGDSNQPQH
TRBV15,TRBJ1-4,ATSSRTGTGVEKLF
TRBV30,TRBJ2-3,AWSVPSGSTDTQY
TRBV6-6,TRBJ2-2,ASRLVGELF
TRBV20-1,TRBJ2-5,SASVWRSQETQY
TRBV5-6,TRBJ2-6,ASSFQGSSGANVLT
TRBV4-1,TRBJ1-1,ASSDLWTSPEAF
TRBV24-1,TRBJ2-3,ATSDRTGFTDTQY
TRBV7-2,TRBJ2-1,ASSSRLAPNEQF
TRBV5-3,TRBJ1-5,ARSPLARGYSNQPQH
TRBV12-5,TRBJ1-5,ASALNQPQH
TRBV30,TRBJ1-1,AWVDRGLTEAF
TRBV4-1,TRBJ1-3,ASSSGGSGNTIY
TRBV24-1,TRBJ2-5,ATSGTRQGGGETQY
TRBV2,TRBJ2-7,ASSPRDRGLGEQY
TRBV5-1,TRBJ1-4,ASSAGGREEKLF
TRBV5-1,TRBJ2-7,ASSLSTSGYEQY
TRBV5-1,TRBJ2-3,ASSLSGTDTQY